The clone carrying this TCR beta chain is medium-sized (0.01 to 0.1%) within its sample. Its antigen remains unidentified. Constant-region reverse primers amplified full-length variable regions, followed by semi-nested Nested Universal Primer A PCR. TCRdb re-analysed the 5' RACE reads in MiXCR, keeping a single row per CDR3 protein. The table lists about 11,000 distinct CDR3 sequences, more than 15% of them singletons, with 3.5% to 4% in the top ten. The CDR3 is made up of 14 amino acids. Germline CDR1 SQVTM, CDR2 ANQGSEA. V was cut by 2 bases and J by 1 base, with 8 bases left in between. General observations from the study: Tumor Treg TCRs overlapped most with tumor naive CD4+ cells.

The sorted Tregs were CD4+CD25+CD127-/low cells. Sequencing input: Tregs sorted from a lymph node. The rearrangement joins TRBV29-1 to TRBJ2-2, with D hard to call. The receptor's source is a female donor with breast cancer. The CDR3 spells CSVESAENTGELFF. For the CDR3, the DNA is TGCAGCGTTGAAAGCGCGGAGAACACCGGGGAGCTGTTTTTT.